These T cell receptor beta chains were read from a single sample in a study of shared clonotypes between healthy human individuals. Sequenced by immunoSEQ multiplex PCR; TCRdb stores in-frame clones only, minus some. Of about 1,500,000 clones detected, approximately 96% appear once; the ten largest clones hold approximately 1.2%. Sequenced: naive CD4+ T cells sorted from blood. The source of these receptors is a man aged 25 to 40 in good health. CDR3s include the opening cysteine and the closing phenylalanine or tryptophan. A D gene is named only where the DNA matches it firmly. Some rows have no size entry. The others give once, few or many, or a class for an expanded clone.

d_gene: TRBD1; abundance: -; v_gene: TRBV5-6; j_gene: TRBJ1-4; len: 16; CDR3nt: TGTGCCAGCAGCTTGGGAGGGGGCGCCCCTAATGAAAAACTGTTTTTT; CDR3aa: CASSLGGGAPNEKLFF
d_gene: -; abundance: -; v_gene: TRBV5-1; j_gene: TRBJ2-6; len: 15; CDR3nt: TGCGCCAGCAGCTCTACGAGCTCTGGGGCCAACGTCCTGACTTTC; CDR3aa: CASSSTSSGANVLTF
d_gene: -; abundance: -; v_gene: TRBV5-5; j_gene: TRBJ1-4; len: 16; CDR3nt: TGTGCCAGCAGCCAAAGGGCACGGTTTGCTAATGAAAAACTGTTTTTT; CDR3aa: CASSQRARFANEKLFF
d_gene: TRBD1; abundance: -; v_gene: TRBV6-5; j_gene: TRBJ1-5; len: 15; CDR3nt: TGTGCCAGCAGTTACGGGCAGGGGGCGGGTTGGCCCCAGCATTTT; CDR3aa: CASSYGQGAGWPQHF
d_gene: -; abundance: -; v_gene: TRBV10-2; j_gene: TRBJ2-7; len: 12; CDR3nt: TGCGCCAGCAGTGAGGCGGGGTACGAGCAGTACTTC; CDR3aa: CASSEAGYEQYF
d_gene: -; abundance: once; v_gene: TRBV11-3; j_gene: TRBJ2-7; len: 13; CDR3nt: TGTGCCAGCAGCCAGGCCGGGGACGGCGAGCAGTACTTC; CDR3aa: CASSQAGDGEQYF
d_gene: -; abundance: -; v_gene: TRBV4-3; j_gene: TRBJ2-1; len: 21; CDR3nt: TGCGCCAGCAGCCAAAGGGGGGACCTAGCAGGCGGGGTGAGCTCCTACAATGAGCAGTTCTTC; CDR3aa: CASSQRGDLAGGVSSYNEQFF
d_gene: -; abundance: -; v_gene: TRBV5-8; j_gene: TRBJ1-4; len: 13; CDR3nt: TGTGCCAGCAGCCAAATTACAGGTATAGAACTGTTTTTT; CDR3aa: CASSQITGIELFF
d_gene: TRBD2; abundance: -; v_gene: TRBV11-2; j_gene: TRBJ2-7; len: 15; CDR3nt: TGTGCCAGCAGCTTAGGGCCGGCTAGCGGGAAGGAGCAGTACTTC; CDR3aa: CASSLGPASGKEQYF
d_gene: TRBD2; abundance: -; v_gene: TRBV29-1; j_gene: TRBJ2-5; len: 13; CDR3nt: TGCAGCGTTGAACCCGGGAGGCGGGAGACCCAGTACTTC; CDR3aa: CSVEPGRRETQYF
d_gene: -; abundance: once; v_gene: TRBV7-9; j_gene: TRBJ2-7; len: 16; CDR3nt: TGTGCCAGCAGCTTAGGGCGGGCCCCCAGCTCGATCGAGCAGTACTTC; CDR3aa: CASSLGRAPSSIEQYF
d_gene: TRBD1; abundance: -; v_gene: TRBV7-6; j_gene: TRBJ1-3; len: 17; CDR3nt: TGTGCCAGCAGCCAACCGACAGGGCCCATGACTGGAAACACCATATATTTT; CDR3aa: CASSQPTGPMTGNTIYF
d_gene: -; abundance: -; v_gene: TRBV14; j_gene: TRBJ1-2; len: 14; CDR3nt: TGTGCCAGCAGCCGGGGGTTTAGGGAGGATGGCTACACCTTC; CDR3aa: CASSRGFREDGYTF
d_gene: TRBD1; abundance: -; v_gene: TRBV19; j_gene: TRBJ2-2; len: 14; CDR3nt: TGTGCCAGTAGTATGAGACAGGGCACCGGGGAGCTGTTTTTT; CDR3aa: CASSMRQGTGELFF
d_gene: TRBD1; abundance: -; v_gene: TRBV28; j_gene: TRBJ1-2; len: 15; CDR3nt: TGTGCCAGCAGCCGCGGACAGGGGGCGATCTATGGCTACACCTTC; CDR3aa: CASSRGQGAIYGYTF
d_gene: -; abundance: -; v_gene: TRBV20-1; j_gene: TRBJ1-4; len: 10; CDR3nt: TGCAGTGCCAAAAACAGGAGACTGTTTTTT; CDR3aa: CSAKNRRLFF
d_gene: TRBD1; abundance: -; v_gene: TRBV28; j_gene: TRBJ1-2; len: 15; CDR3nt: TGTGCCAGCAGTAACCGGGACAGCAGACTCTATGGCTACACCTTC; CDR3aa: CASSNRDSRLYGYTF
d_gene: -; abundance: -; v_gene: TRBV19; j_gene: TRBJ2-4; len: 15; CDR3nt: TGTGCCAGTAGTACCCACGGCCAAGCCAAAAACATTCAGTACTTC; CDR3aa: CASSTHGQAKNIQYF
d_gene: -; abundance: -; v_gene: TRBV21-1; j_gene: TRBJ1-5; len: 15; CDR3nt: TGTGCCAGCAGCAAGGGATACTATAGCAATCAGCCCCAGCATTTT; CDR3aa: CASSKGYYSNQPQHF
d_gene: TRBD2; abundance: once; v_gene: TRBV28; j_gene: TRBJ2-5; len: 15; CDR3nt: TGTGCCAGCAGTGCCGGGGGAGCGGGAGAAGAGACCCAGTACTTC; CDR3aa: CASSAGGAGEETQYF
d_gene: -; abundance: -; v_gene: TRBV29-1; j_gene: TRBJ2-1; len: 13; CDR3nt: TGCAGCGTTCGAGAAAGGGGGGGGAATGGGCAGTTCTTC; CDR3aa: CSVRERGGNGQFF
d_gene: -; abundance: -; v_gene: TRBV11-3; j_gene: TRBJ2-2; len: 16; CDR3nt: TGTGCCAGCAGCTTAGATCTTGGCCAGCGCGCCGGGGAGCTGTTTTTT; CDR3aa: CASSLDLGQRAGELFF
d_gene: -; abundance: once; v_gene: TRBV6-1; j_gene: TRBJ2-1; len: 10; CDR3nt: TGTGCCAGCAGTGACAGCGAGCAGTTCTTC; CDR3aa: CASSDSEQFF
d_gene: -; abundance: -; v_gene: TRBV28; j_gene: TRBJ1-2; len: 15; CDR3nt: TGTGCCAGCAGTGCCGGTGGAGAAACTAACTATGGCTACACCTTC; CDR3aa: CASSAGGETNYGYTF
d_gene: TRBD1; abundance: -; v_gene: TRBV7-2; j_gene: TRBJ2-7; len: 14; CDR3nt: TGTGCCAGCACCGGGGACAGAGTCTCCTACGAGCAGTACTTC; CDR3aa: CASTGDRVSYEQYF
d_gene: -; abundance: -; v_gene: TRBV28; j_gene: TRBJ2-7; len: 14; CDR3nt: TGTGCCAGCAGTTTACCCAGGGGCTTATACGAGCAGTACTTC; CDR3aa: CASSLPRGLYEQYF
d_gene: -; abundance: few; v_gene: TRBV18; j_gene: TRBJ1-1; len: 15; CDR3nt: TGTGCCAGCTCACCACGTGTAGGAATGAACACTGAAGCTTTCTTT; CDR3aa: CASSPRVGMNTEAFF
d_gene: TRBD1; abundance: -; v_gene: TRBV5-1; j_gene: TRBJ2-2; len: 17; CDR3nt: TGCGCCAGCAGTTTTGTGCGGGGACAGGGGAACACCGGGGAGCTGTTTTTT; CDR3aa: CASSFVRGQGNTGELFF
d_gene: -; abundance: -; v_gene: TRBV29-1; j_gene: TRBJ1-2; len: 14; CDR3nt: TGCAGCGTTGATCTCTGGGAGCCGAACTATGGCTACACCTTC; CDR3aa: CSVDLWEPNYGYTF
d_gene: TRBD1; abundance: -; v_gene: TRBV4-3; j_gene: TRBJ2-3; len: 20; CDR3nt: TGCGCCAGCAGCCAAGATTTCATGTACAGGGGGTCCTCTGGGGCAGATACGCAGTATTTT; CDR3aa: CASSQDFMYRGSSGADTQYF
d_gene: TRBD1; abundance: -; v_gene: TRBV11-3; j_gene: TRBJ2-2; len: 14; CDR3nt: TGTGCCAGCAGCCCTGACAGGGGCCTCGGGGAGCTGTTTTTT; CDR3aa: CASSPDRGLGELFF
d_gene: TRBD1; abundance: -; v_gene: TRBV28; j_gene: TRBJ1-2; len: 13; CDR3nt: TGTGCCATTCGGGGGACAGGGTTTAATGGCTACACCTTC; CDR3aa: CAIRGTGFNGYTF
d_gene: -; abundance: -; v_gene: TRBV11-1; j_gene: TRBJ1-1; len: 14; CDR3nt: TGTGCCAGCAGCCAGCAAACACGGGGGGCTGGAGCTTTCTTT; CDR3aa: CASSQQTRGAGAFF
d_gene: -; abundance: -; v_gene: TRBV6-1; j_gene: TRBJ2-1; len: 19; CDR3nt: TGTGCCAGCAGTGAATTCCTTTCCCGGGCGGGCCTTCGACGCGATGAGCAGTTCTTC; CDR3aa: CASSEFLSRAGLRRDEQFF
d_gene: -; abundance: -; v_gene: TRBV28; j_gene: TRBJ1-3; len: 20; CDR3nt: TGTGCCAGCAGTCCCCCGGACAGCCGGCCAACCCGGCTAACTGGAAACACCATATATTTT; CDR3aa: CASSPPDSRPTRLTGNTIYF
d_gene: TRBD2; abundance: -; v_gene: TRBV28; j_gene: TRBJ2-1; len: 15; CDR3nt: TGTGCCAGCAGTAGAACTAGCGGACGATACAATGAGCAGTTCTTC; CDR3aa: CASSRTSGRYNEQFF
d_gene: TRBD2; abundance: -; v_gene: TRBV7-6; j_gene: TRBJ2-7; len: 16; CDR3nt: TGTGCCAGCAGCCCGGGGGAGCGGGAGATTGCCTACGAGCAGTACTTC; CDR3aa: CASSPGEREIAYEQYF
d_gene: -; abundance: -; v_gene: TRBV7-2; j_gene: TRBJ1-2; len: 14; CDR3nt: TGTGCCAGCAGCTTAATAGACCAGAGGGATGGCTACACCTTC; CDR3aa: CASSLIDQRDGYTF
d_gene: -; abundance: -; v_gene: TRBV7-9; j_gene: TRBJ2-1; len: 14; CDR3nt: TGTGCCAGCAGCCCGAAGGCGAGGGGGAATGAGCAGTTCTTC; CDR3aa: CASSPKARGNEQFF
d_gene: -; abundance: -; v_gene: TRBV29-1; j_gene: TRBJ1-1; len: 15; CDR3nt: TGCAGCGTTGGATTAAGACGTCCAGGGTTCACTGAAGCTTTCTTT; CDR3aa: CSVGLRRPGFTEAFF
d_gene: TRBD2; abundance: -; v_gene: TRBV6-1; j_gene: TRBJ2-7; len: 18; CDR3nt: TGTGCCAGCAGTGAATTAGGGGGTCCTAGCGGGTTGTACTACGAGCAGTACTTC; CDR3aa: CASSELGGPSGLYYEQYF
d_gene: -; abundance: -; v_gene: TRBV18; j_gene: TRBJ2-7; len: 12; CDR3nt: TGTGCCAGCTCACCAGCGAGTTACGAGCAGTACTTC; CDR3aa: CASSPASYEQYF
d_gene: -; abundance: -; v_gene: TRBV11-3; j_gene: TRBJ1-1; len: 15; CDR3nt: TGTGCCAGCAGCTTAGAGCCAGGGAAGAACACTGAAGCTTTCTTT; CDR3aa: CASSLEPGKNTEAFF
d_gene: -; abundance: -; v_gene: TRBV19; j_gene: TRBJ2-3; len: 14; CDR3nt: TGTGCCAGTAGTCTGGGACTGAGCACAGATACGCAGTATTTT; CDR3aa: CASSLGLSTDTQYF
d_gene: -; abundance: -; v_gene: TRBV6-6; j_gene: TRBJ1-4; len: 14; CDR3nt: TGTGCCAGCAAGAACCGAGCAACTAATGAAAAACTGTTTTTT; CDR3aa: CASKNRATNEKLFF
d_gene: -; abundance: -; v_gene: TRBV5-1; j_gene: TRBJ2-1; len: 16; CDR3nt: TGCGCCAGCAGCTTGGGGACAGTGGTGAGGAGCGATGAGCAGTTCTTC; CDR3aa: CASSLGTVVRSDEQFF
d_gene: TRBD1; abundance: -; v_gene: TRBV29-1; j_gene: TRBJ2-3; len: 13; CDR3nt: TGCAGCGCTTGGACAGGCAGCACAGATACGCAGTATTTT; CDR3aa: CSAWTGSTDTQYF
d_gene: -; abundance: -; v_gene: TRBV2; j_gene: TRBJ2-2; len: 16; CDR3nt: TGTGCCAGCAGCACCGGGACCGAGGGCCCTACCGGGGAGCTGTTTTTT; CDR3aa: CASSTGTEGPTGELFF
d_gene: TRBD1; abundance: -; v_gene: TRBV18; j_gene: TRBJ2-4; len: 14; CDR3nt: TGTGCCAGCTCGTCCGACAGGGCAAAAAACATTCAGTACTTC; CDR3aa: CASSSDRAKNIQYF
d_gene: -; abundance: -; v_gene: TRBV27; j_gene: TRBJ2-3; len: 15; CDR3nt: TGTGCCAGCGGAGATCTAGCGCGGCCTACAGATACGCAGTATTTT; CDR3aa: CASGDLARPTDTQYF
d_gene: -; abundance: -; v_gene: TRBV11-2; j_gene: TRBJ1-5; len: 14; CDR3nt: TGTGCCAGCAGCTTAAAGGGGGGCAATCAGCCCCAGCATTTT; CDR3aa: CASSLKGGNQPQHF
d_gene: TRBD1; abundance: -; v_gene: TRBV19; j_gene: TRBJ1-1; len: 15; CDR3nt: TGTGCCAGTAGTATAGACAAGGGGGCGATGCCCCAAGCTTTCTTT; CDR3aa: CASSIDKGAMPQAFF
d_gene: TRBD1; abundance: -; v_gene: TRBV5-1; j_gene: TRBJ2-7; len: 19; CDR3nt: TGCGCCAGCTCAGGTGGAGGCCTTTTAGACAGGGGTCGAAGCTACGAGCAGTACTTC; CDR3aa: CASSGGGLLDRGRSYEQYF
d_gene: TRBD1; abundance: -; v_gene: TRBV7-7; j_gene: TRBJ2-7; len: 19; CDR3nt: TGTGCCAGCAGCCCGCTGACAGGGGGTTTCGCTAATTCTCGCTACGAGCAGTACTTC; CDR3aa: CASSPLTGGFANSRYEQYF
d_gene: TRBD1; abundance: -; v_gene: TRBV4-3; j_gene: TRBJ1-2; len: 18; CDR3nt: TGCGCCAGCAGCCAAGATGCCCGGGACAGGGAGAGGGGGGATGGCTACACCTTC; CDR3aa: CASSQDARDRERGDGYTF
d_gene: -; abundance: -; v_gene: TRBV5-1; j_gene: TRBJ1-1; len: 13; CDR3nt: TGCGCCAGCAGCAACCAGACGAACACTGAAGCTTTCTTT; CDR3aa: CASSNQTNTEAFF
d_gene: TRBD2; abundance: -; v_gene: TRBV5-1; j_gene: TRBJ2-5; len: 14; CDR3nt: TGCGCCAGCAGGGCTAGCGGGACTCAAGAGACCCAGTACTTC; CDR3aa: CASRASGTQETQYF